The entry that follows covers one TCR beta chain sequence. This sample is part of a study of cytomegalovirus exposure and HLA in healthy donors. Separation from the roughly 700-subject first cohort characterized the 120-subject validation cohort, to which the donors belonged. This CDR3 comprises 14 residues. Trimming took 3 bases from V and 4 from J; bases not matched to a gene: 3. From germline, CDR1 is MNHNS and CDR2 SASEGT. Generated by immunoSEQ multiplex PCR, the TCRdb table keeps only in-frame clones and is missing some. The repertoire holds about 240,000 clones, with more than 75% as singletons.

V gene TRBV6-1 combines with J gene TRBJ2-3; 8 bases fit TRBD1. Sequencing was performed on PBMCs. The TCR sequence derives from a woman in her twenties or thirties in good health and CMV-seropositive. The CDR3 protein is CASSEGQDADTQYF. DNA of the CDR3: TGTGCCAGCAGTGAGGGACAGGATGCAGATACGCAGTATTTT.